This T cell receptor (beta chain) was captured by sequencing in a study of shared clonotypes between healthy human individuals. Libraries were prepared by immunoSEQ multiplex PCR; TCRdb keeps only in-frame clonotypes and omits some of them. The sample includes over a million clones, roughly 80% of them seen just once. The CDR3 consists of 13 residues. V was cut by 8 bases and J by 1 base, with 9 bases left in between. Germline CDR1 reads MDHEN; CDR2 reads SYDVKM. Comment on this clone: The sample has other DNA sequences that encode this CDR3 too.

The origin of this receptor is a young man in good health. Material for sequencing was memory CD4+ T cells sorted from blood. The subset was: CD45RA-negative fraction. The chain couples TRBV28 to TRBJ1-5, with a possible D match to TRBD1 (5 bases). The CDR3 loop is CASRGGSNQPQHF. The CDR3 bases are TGTGCCAGCCGGGGCGGGAGCAATCAGCCCCAGCATTTT.